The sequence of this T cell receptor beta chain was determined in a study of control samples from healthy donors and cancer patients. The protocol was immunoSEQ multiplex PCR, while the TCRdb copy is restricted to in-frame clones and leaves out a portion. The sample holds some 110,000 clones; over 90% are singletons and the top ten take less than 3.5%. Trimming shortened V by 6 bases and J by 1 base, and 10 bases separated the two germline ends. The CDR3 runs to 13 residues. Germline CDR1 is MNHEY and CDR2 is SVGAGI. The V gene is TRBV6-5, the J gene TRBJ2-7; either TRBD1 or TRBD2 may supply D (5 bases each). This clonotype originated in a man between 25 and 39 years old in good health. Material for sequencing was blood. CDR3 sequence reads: CASRGGGSYEQYF. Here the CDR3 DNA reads TGTGCCAGCAGAGGTGGGGGATCCTACGAGCAGTACTTC.